A selection of T cell receptor beta chains follows, all from one sample in a study of blood T cell repertoires in COVID-19. Libraries were prepared by immunoSEQ multiplex PCR; TCRdb keeps only in-frame clonotypes and omits some of them. The sample carries 200,000 to 250,000 clones, around 90% recorded once. Sequencing was carried out using peripheral blood. These receptors were obtained from a man between 18 and 35 years old with active or convalescent COVID-19. Both conserved end residues are trimmed from each CDR3. The order of the fields is V gene, CDR3 protein.

v_gene: TRBV30
CDR3aa: AWSIRDRDNSPLH

v_gene: TRBV6-5
CDR3aa: ASRNRNTEAF

v_gene: TRBV9
CDR3aa: ASSVRGEGSEKLF

v_gene: TRBV11-3
CDR3aa: ASSRTGHNYGYT

v_gene: TRBV10-3
CDR3aa: AISPGQGLSYEQY

v_gene: TRBV6-2/TRBV6-3
CDR3aa: ASSYSGTSGIRNIQY

v_gene: TRBV6-5
CDR3aa: ASSSTGSSYEQY

v_gene: TRBV27
CDR3aa: ASSWEGSGRVYNEQF

v_gene: TRBV28
CDR3aa: ASSSPGTNEKLF

v_gene: TRBV5-1
CDR3aa: ASSFRGRGTGSGIGELF

v_gene: TRBV7-3
CDR3aa: ASSHRGSNTQY

v_gene: TRBV7-9
CDR3aa: ASSPPGGHQPQH

v_gene: TRBV2
CDR3aa: ASRLAGEAKNIQY

v_gene: TRBV30
CDR3aa: AWSSGRGGYGYT

v_gene: TRBV18
CDR3aa: ASSPQQGMNQPQH

v_gene: TRBV28
CDR3aa: AATGAVNTEAF

v_gene: TRBV3-1/TRBV3-2
CDR3aa: ASSQEQVTEAF

v_gene: TRBV12-3/TRBV12-4
CDR3aa: ASRQTGNYGYT

v_gene: TRBV11-2
CDR3aa: ASSLARDSSYEQY

v_gene: TRBV19
CDR3aa: ASSRLHRGPGNEQF

v_gene: TRBV2
CDR3aa: ASSEVLAGGAKNIQY

v_gene: TRBV28
CDR3aa: ASSLLGRLNQPQH

v_gene: TRBV6-5
CDR3aa: ASTRTSVGKTQY

v_gene: TRBV7-6
CDR3aa: ASSSGTVGTEAF

v_gene: TRBV4-1
CDR3aa: ASSQTDSYEQY

v_gene: TRBV6-4
CDR3aa: ASRAAGVFGNQPQH

v_gene: TRBV19
CDR3aa: ASSIAGFVTEAF

v_gene: TRBV13
CDR3aa: ASSLWGQGGAF

v_gene: TRBV28
CDR3aa: ASSSPRDSGNYGYT

v_gene: TRBV7-2
CDR3aa: ASSLVLSGRAQETQY

v_gene: TRBV5-6
CDR3aa: ASSLVDTLEGYT

v_gene: TRBV5-1
CDR3aa: ASSSGQGARVDTEAF

v_gene: TRBV6-2/TRBV6-3
CDR3aa: ASSTRTNEQF

v_gene: TRBV2
CDR3aa: ASSGEGGEQY

v_gene: TRBV10-3
CDR3aa: ATLQGDYGYT

v_gene: TRBV19
CDR3aa: ASSMVIPTGGEQY

v_gene: TRBV19
CDR3aa: ASRTVGQGSYNSPLH

v_gene: TRBV10-3
CDR3aa: AISQSMNTEAF

v_gene: TRBV19
CDR3aa: ASSIRHLQETQY

v_gene: TRBV9
CDR3aa: ASSVAEGHLYEQY

v_gene: TRBV4-3
CDR3aa: ASSGTGSTGELF

v_gene: TRBV4-3
CDR3aa: ASSLGTERDTQY

v_gene: TRBV3-1/TRBV3-2
CDR3aa: ASSYREVELF

v_gene: TRBV19
CDR3aa: ASSSLAGGNTGELF

v_gene: TRBV9
CDR3aa: ASSGRLAGAGETQY

v_gene: TRBV28
CDR3aa: ASSLNPAYEQY

v_gene: TRBV28
CDR3aa: ASSLLTYEQY

v_gene: TRBV27
CDR3aa: ASSRGQGSSYEQY

v_gene: TRBV28
CDR3aa: ASSPNRGTDPSTDTQY

v_gene: TRBV29-1
CDR3aa: SVLPSTPQSMNTEAF

v_gene: TRBV7-9
CDR3aa: ATIPARGTSYGYT

v_gene: TRBV7-3
CDR3aa: ASSFTAEGAQF

v_gene: TRBV5-6
CDR3aa: ASSLDRGITGELF